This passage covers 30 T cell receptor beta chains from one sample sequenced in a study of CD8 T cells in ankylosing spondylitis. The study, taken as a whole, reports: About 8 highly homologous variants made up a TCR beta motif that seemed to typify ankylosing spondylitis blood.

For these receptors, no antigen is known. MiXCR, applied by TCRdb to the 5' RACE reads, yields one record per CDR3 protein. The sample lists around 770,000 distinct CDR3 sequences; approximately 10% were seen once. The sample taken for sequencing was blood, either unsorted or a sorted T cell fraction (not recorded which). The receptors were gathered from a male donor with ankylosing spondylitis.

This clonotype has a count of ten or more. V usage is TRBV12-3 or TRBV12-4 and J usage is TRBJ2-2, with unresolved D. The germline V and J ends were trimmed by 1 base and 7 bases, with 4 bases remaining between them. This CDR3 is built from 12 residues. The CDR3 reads CASSLGGGELFF. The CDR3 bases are TGTGCCAGCAGTTTAGGTGGCGGGGAGCTGTTTTTT.

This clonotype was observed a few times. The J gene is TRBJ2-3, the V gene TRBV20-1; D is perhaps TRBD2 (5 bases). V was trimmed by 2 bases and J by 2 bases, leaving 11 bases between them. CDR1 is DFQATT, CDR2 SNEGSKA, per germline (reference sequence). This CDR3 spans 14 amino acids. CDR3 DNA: TGCAGTGCTAGAATGGCTAGCCCCACAGATACGCAGTATTTT. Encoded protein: CSARMASPTDTQYF.

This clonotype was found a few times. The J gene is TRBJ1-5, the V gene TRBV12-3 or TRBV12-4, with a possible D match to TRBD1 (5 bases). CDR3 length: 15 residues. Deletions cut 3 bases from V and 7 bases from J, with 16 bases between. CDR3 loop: CASSFFAGHGQPQHF. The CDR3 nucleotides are TGTGCCAGCAGTTTCTTCGCAGGGCACGGCCAGCCCCAGCATTTT.

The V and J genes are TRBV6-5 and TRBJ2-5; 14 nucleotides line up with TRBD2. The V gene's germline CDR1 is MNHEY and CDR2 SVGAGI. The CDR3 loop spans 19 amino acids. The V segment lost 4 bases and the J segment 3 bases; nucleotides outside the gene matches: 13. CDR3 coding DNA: TGTGCCAGCAGTTCCGTCATCCCCGGACTAGCGGGGGGTGAAGAGACCCAGTACTTC. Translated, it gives CASSSVIPGLAGGEETQYF.

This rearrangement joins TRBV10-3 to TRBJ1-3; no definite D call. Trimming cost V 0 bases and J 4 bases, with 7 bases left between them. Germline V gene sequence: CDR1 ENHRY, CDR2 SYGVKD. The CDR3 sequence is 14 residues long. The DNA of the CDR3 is TGTGCCATCAGTGAGTCATCTCTGGGAAACACCATATATTTT. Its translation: CAISESSLGNTIYF.

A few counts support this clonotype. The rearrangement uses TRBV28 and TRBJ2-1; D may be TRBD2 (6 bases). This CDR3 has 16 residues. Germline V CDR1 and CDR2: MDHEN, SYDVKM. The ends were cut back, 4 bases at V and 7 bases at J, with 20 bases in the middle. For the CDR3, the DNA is TGTGCCAGCAGTTCCCCGGGACTTCCTTCTGATAATGAGCAGTTCTTC. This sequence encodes CASSSPGLPSDNEQFF.

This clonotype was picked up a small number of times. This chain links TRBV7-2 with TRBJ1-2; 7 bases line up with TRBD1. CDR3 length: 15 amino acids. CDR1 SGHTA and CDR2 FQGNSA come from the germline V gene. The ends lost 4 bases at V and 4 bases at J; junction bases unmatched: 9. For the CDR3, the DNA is TGTGCCAGCAGCTCATACAGGGGTTGGGGCTATGGCTACACCTTC. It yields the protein CASSSYRGWGYGYTF. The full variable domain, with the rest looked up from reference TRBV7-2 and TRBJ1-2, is GAGVSQSPSNKVTEKGKDVELRCDPISGHTALYWYRQSLGQGLEFLIYFQGNSAPDKSGLPSDRFSAERTGGSVSTLTIQRTQQEDSAVYLCASSSYRGWGYGYTFGSGTRLTVV.

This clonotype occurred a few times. The CDR3 region has the DNA TGCGCCAGCAGCCAGCCTACTAGCGGGAGAGGGGATGAGCAGTTCTTC. This encodes CASSQPTSGRGDEQFF. The J gene is TRBJ2-1, the V gene TRBV4-1, with 11 bases identical to TRBD2. Trimming at V came to 3 bases and at J to 8 bases, leaving 9 bases not matched to a gene. Germline CDR1 is MGHRA and CDR2 is YSYEKL. The CDR3 extends over 16 amino acids.

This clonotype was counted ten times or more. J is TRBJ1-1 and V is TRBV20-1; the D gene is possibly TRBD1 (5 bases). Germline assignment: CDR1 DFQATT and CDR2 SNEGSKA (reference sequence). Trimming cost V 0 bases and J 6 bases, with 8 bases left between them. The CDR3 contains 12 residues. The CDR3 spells CSARDKTAEAFF. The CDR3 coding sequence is TGCAGTGCTAGAGATAAGACAGCTGAAGCTTTCTTT.

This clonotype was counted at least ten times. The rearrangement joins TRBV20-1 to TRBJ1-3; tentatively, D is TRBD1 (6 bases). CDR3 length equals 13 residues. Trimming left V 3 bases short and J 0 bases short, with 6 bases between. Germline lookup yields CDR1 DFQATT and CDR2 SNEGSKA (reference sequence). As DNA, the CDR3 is TGCAGTGCTAGGGACAGCTCTGGAAACACCATATATTTT. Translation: CSARDSSGNTIYF.

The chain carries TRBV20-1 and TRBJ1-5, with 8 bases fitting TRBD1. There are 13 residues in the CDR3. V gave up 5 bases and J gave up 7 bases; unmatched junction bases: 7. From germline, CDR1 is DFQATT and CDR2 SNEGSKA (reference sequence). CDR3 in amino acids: CSAVQGVSQPQHF. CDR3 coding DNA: TGCAGTGCTGTACAGGGGGTATCGCAGCCCCAGCATTTT.

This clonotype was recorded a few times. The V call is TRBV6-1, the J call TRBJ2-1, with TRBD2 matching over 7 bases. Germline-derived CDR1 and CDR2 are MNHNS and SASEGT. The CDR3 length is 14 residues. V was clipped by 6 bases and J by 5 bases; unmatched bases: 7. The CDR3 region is CASRRLALNNEQFF. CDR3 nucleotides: TGTGCCAGCAGACGACTAGCTCTCAACAATGAGCAGTTCTTC.

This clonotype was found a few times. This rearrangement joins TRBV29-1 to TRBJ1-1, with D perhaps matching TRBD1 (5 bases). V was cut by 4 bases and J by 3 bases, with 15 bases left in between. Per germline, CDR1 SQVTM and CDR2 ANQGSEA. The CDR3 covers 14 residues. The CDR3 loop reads CSVAAWGGDTEAFF. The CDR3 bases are TGCAGCGTTGCCGCTTGGGGGGGAGACACTGAAGCTTTCTTT.

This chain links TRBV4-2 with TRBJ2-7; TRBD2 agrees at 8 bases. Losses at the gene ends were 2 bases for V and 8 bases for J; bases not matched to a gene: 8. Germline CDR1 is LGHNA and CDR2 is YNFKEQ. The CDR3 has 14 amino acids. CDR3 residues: CASSQFGGVEQQYF. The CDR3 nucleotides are TGTGCCAGCAGCCAATTCGGGGGGGTTGAACAGCAGTACTTC.

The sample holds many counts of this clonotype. For the CDR3, the DNA is TGTGCCAGCAGCCAATGGGGAACGGTACAAGAGACCCAGTACTTC. Residues: CASSQWGTVQETQYF. The rearrangement uses TRBV4-2 and TRBJ2-5; D not resolved. Germline CDR1 is LGHNA and CDR2 is YNFKEQ. The CDR3 runs to 15 residues. V was trimmed by 2 bases and J by 2 bases, leaving 12 bases between them.

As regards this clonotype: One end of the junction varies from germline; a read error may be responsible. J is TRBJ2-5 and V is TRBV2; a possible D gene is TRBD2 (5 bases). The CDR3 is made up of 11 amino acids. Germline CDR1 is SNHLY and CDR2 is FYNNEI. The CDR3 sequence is CASSEGETRYF. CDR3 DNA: TGTGCCAGCAGTGAGGGAGAGACCCGGTACTTC. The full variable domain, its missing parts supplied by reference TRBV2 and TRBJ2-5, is EPEVTQTPSHQVTQMGQEVILRCVPISNHLYFYWYRQILGQKVEFLVSFYNNEISEKSEIFDDQFSVERPDGSNFTLKIRSTKLEDSAMYFCASSEGETRYFGPGTRLLVL.

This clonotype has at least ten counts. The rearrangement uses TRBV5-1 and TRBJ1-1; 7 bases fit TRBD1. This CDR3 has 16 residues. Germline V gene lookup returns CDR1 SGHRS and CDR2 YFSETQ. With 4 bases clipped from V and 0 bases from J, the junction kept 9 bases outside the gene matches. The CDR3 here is CASSRGQAIMNTEAFF. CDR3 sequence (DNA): TGCGCCAGCAGCAGAGGACAGGCGATCATGAACACTGAAGCTTTCTTT.

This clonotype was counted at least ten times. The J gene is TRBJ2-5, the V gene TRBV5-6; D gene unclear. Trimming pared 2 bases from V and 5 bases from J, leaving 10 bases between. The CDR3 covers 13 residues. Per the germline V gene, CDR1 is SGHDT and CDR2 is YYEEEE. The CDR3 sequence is CASSLRVRETQYF. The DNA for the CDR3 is TGTGCCAGCAGCTTAAGGGTGCGGGAGACCCAGTACTTC.

CDR3 bases: TGTGCCAGCAGCTCCATACTAGAGGGGGTTTACAATGAGCGGCAGTTCTTC. It yields the protein CASSSILEGVYNERQFF. This chain connects TRBV7-9 to TRBJ2-1; possibly TRBD1 for D (6 bases). Between the trimmed V and J ends, which lost 4 bases and 12 bases, there was a span of 28 bases. This CDR3 region has 17 residues. Per germline, CDR1 SEHNR and CDR2 FQNEAQ (reference sequence). Variable domain in full (rest from reference TRBV7-9 and TRBJ2-1): DTGVSQNPRHKITKRGQNVTFRCDPISEHNRLYWYRQTLGQGPEFLTYFQNEAQLEKSRLLSDRFSAERPKGSFSTLEIQRTEQGDSAMYLCASSSILEGVYNERQFFGPGTRLTVL.

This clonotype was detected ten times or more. CDR3 nucleotide sequence: TGCGCCAGCAGCTCTGGACTAGCGGGAGTAAGTGAGCAGTTCTTC. This encodes CASSSGLAGVSEQFF. The J gene is TRBJ2-1, the V gene TRBV4-1; 13 nucleotides align to TRBD2. The CDR3 sequence is 15 residues long. Trimming took 5 bases from V and 9 from J; bases not matched to a gene: 7. Germline CDR1 reads MGHRA; CDR2 reads YSYEKL.

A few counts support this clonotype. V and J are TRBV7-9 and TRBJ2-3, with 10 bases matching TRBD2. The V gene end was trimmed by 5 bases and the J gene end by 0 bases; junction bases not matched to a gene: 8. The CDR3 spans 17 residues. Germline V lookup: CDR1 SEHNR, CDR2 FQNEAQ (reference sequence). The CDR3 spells CASSTGTSEFSTDTQYF. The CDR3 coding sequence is TGTGCCAGCAGCACCGGGACTAGCGAGTTTAGCACAGATACGCAGTATTTT.

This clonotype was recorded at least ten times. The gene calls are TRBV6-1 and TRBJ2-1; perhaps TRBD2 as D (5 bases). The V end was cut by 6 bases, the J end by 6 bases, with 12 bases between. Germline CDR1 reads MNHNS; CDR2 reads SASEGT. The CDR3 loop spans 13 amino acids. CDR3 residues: CASSNLAGNEQFF. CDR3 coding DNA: TGTGCCAGCAGCAACCTAGCTGGCAATGAGCAGTTCTTC.

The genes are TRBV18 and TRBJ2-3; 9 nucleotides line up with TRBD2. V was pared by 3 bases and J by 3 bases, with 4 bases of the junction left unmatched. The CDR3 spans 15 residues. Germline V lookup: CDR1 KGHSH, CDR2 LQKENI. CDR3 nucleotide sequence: TGTGCCAGCTCACCTAGCGGGAGTGAAACAGATACGCAGTATTTT. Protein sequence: CASSPSGSETDTQYF.

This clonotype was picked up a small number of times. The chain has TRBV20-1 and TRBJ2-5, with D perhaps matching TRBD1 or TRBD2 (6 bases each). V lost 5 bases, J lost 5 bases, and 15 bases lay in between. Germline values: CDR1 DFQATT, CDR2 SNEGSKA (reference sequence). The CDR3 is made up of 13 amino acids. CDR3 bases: TGCAGTGCTCCCGGACGGGGGCGCGAGACCCAGTACTTC. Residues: CSAPGRGRETQYF.

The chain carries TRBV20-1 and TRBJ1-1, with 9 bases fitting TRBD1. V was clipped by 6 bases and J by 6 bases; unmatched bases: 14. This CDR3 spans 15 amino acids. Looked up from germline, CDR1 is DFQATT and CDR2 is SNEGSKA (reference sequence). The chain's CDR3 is CSASRLTGGPSEAFF. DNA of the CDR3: TGCAGTGCCTCCCGACTCACAGGGGGCCCCTCTGAAGCTTTCTTT.

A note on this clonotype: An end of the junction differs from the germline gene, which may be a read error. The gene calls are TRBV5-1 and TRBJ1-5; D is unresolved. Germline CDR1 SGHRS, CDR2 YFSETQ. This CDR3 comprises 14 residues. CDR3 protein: CASSLGSQGQTQHF. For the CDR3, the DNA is TGCGCCAGCAGCTTGGGTAGCCAAGGTCAGACCCAGCATTTT.

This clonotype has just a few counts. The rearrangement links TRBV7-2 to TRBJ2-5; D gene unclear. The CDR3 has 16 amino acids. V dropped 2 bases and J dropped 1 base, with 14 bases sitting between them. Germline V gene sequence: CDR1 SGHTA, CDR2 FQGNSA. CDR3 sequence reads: CASSLMAGWTQETQYF. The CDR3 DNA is TGTGCCAGCAGCTTAATGGCCGGGTGGACCCAAGAGACCCAGTACTTC.

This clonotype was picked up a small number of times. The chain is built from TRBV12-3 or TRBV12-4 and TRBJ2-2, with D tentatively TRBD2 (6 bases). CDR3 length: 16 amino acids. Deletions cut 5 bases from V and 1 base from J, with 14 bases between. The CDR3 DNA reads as TGTGCCAGCAGTACGCGGGACTCAAAGAACACCGGGGAGCTGTTTTTT. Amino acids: CASSTRDSKNTGELFF.

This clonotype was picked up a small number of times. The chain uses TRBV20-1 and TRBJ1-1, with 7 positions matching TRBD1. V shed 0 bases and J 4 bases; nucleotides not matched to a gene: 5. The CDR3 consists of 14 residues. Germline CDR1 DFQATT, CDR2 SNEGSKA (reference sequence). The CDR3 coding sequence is TGCAGTGCTAGAGATCGTCAGGGGGTCACTGAAGCTTTCTTT. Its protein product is CSARDRQGVTEAFF.

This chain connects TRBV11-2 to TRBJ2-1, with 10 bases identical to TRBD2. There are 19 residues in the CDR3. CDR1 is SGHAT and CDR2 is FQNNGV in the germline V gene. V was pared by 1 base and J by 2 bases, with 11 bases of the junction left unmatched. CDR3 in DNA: TGTGCCAGCAGCTTAGTTGTGGTACTAGCGGGAAACCCCTACAATGAGCAGTTCTTC. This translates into CASSLVVVLAGNPYNEQFF.